This TCR beta chain was observed in a study of T cells in tumors after PD-1 blockade. Study-wide context: Patients received pembrolizumab 200 mg every 3 weeks or cemiplimab 350 mg every 2 weeks. Daily vismodegib 150 mg continued in a subset of anti-PD-1-treated patients. Peripheral blood samples averaged around 40,000 unique clonotypes and 100,000 to 130,000 templates. General study findings and limits: Blood contained approximately 43% of the tumor's TCR clonotypes.

This clone was recorded only once. Antigen: not known. This CDR3 has 13 amino acids. CDR1 is SGHRS and CDR2 is YFSETQ in the germline V gene. Trimming stripped 4 bases from V and 6 bases from J, with 14 bases between. The data were produced by immunoSEQ multiplex PCR, yet TCRdb's version contains in-frame clones alone and is incomplete. This table holds roughly 49,000 clones, roughly 80% found once. The V gene is TRBV5-1, the J gene TRBJ2-7, with TRBD2 as a possible D gene (6 bases). The specimen comprised PBMCs, sampled before anti-PD-1 treatment. This sequence was found in a human donor with basal cell carcinoma. Here the CDR3 DNA reads TGCGCCAGCAGCCCTGGAGGGATGGGCGAGCAGTACTTC. Translating gives CASSPGGMGEQYF.